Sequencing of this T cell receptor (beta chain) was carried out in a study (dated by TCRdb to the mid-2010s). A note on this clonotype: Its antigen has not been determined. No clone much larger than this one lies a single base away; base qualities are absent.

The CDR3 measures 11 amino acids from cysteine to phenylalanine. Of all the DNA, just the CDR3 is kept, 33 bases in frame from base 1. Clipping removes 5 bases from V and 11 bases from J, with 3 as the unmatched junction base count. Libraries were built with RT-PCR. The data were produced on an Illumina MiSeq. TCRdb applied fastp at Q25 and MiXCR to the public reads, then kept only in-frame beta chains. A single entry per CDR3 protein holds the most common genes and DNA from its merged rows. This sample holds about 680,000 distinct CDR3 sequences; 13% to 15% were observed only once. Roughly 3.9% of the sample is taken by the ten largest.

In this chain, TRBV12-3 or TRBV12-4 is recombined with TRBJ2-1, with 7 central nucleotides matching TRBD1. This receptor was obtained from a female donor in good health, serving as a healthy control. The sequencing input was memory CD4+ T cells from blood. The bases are TGTGCCAGCAGTGAGGACAGGAAGCAGTTCTTC. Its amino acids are CASSEDRKQFF.